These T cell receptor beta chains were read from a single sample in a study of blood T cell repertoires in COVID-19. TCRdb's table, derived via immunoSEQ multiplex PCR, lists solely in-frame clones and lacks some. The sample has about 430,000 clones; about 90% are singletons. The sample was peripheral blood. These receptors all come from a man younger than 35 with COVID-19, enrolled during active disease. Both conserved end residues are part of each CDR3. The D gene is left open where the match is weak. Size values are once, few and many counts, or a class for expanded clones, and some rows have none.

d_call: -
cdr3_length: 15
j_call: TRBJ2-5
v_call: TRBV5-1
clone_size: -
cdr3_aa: CASSLDGGGGETQYF
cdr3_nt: TGCGCCAGCAGCTTGGACGGGGGCGGGGGAGAGACCCAGTACTTC

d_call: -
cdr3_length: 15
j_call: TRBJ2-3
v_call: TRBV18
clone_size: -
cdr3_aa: CASSPYGTRTDTQYF
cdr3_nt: TGTGCCAGCTCACCATACGGGACACGCACAGATACGCAGTATTTT

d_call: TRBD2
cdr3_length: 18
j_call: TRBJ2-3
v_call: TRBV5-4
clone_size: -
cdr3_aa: CASSLAGSGGAYTDTQYF
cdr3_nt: TGTGCCAGCAGCTTGGCCGGTAGCGGGGGGGCCTACACAGATACGCAGTATTTT

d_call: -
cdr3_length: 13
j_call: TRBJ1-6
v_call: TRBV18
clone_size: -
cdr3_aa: CASSLGEGFPLHF
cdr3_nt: TGTGCCAGCTCATTAGGTGAGGGTTTCCCCCTCCACTTT

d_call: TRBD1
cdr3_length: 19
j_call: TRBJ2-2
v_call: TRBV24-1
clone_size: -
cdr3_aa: CATSDPGAGTALNTGELFF
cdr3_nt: TGTGCCACCAGTGATCCTGGCGCCGGGACAGCTTTGAACACCGGGGAGCTGTTTTTT

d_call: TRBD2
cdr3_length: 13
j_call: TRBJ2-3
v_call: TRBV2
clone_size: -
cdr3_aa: CASALAGGYTQYF
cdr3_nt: TGTGCCTCGGCCCTAGCGGGGGGGTATACGCAGTATTTT

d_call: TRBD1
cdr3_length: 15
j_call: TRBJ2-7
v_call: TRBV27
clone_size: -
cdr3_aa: CASAKLGQDPDEQYF
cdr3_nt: TGTGCCAGCGCGAAACTGGGACAGGACCCCGACGAGCAGTACTTC

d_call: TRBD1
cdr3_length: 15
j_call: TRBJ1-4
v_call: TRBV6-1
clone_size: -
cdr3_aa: CASSEPGQQNEKLFF
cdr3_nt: TGTGCCAGCAGTGAACCGGGACAGCAAAATGAAAAACTGTTTTTT

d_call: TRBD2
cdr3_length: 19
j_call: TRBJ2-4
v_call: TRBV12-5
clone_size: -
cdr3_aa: CASALFPSGGASPKNIQYF
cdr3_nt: TGTGCTAGTGCCCTGTTCCCTAGCGGGGGGGCGAGCCCCAAAAACATTCAGTACTTC

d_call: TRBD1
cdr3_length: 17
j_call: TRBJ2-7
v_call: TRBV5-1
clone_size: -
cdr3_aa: CASSAGVGDRGTYEQYF
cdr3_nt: TGCGCCAGCAGCGCCGGGGTTGGGGACAGGGGCACCTACGAGCAGTACTTC

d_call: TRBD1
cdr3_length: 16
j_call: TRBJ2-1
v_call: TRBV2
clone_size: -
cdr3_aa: CASPSPGQGALSEQFF
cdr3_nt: TGTGCCAGCCCGAGCCCGGGACAGGGGGCTCTGTCTGAGCAGTTCTTC

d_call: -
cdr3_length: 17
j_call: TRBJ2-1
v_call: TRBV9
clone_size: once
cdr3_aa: CASSVVPGMGSYNEQFF
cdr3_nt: TGTGCCAGCAGCGTAGTTCCAGGAATGGGCTCCTACAATGAGCAGTTCTTC

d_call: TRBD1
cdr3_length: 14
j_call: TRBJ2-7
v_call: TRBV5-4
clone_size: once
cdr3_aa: CASSHRDRGYEQYF
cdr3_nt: TGTGCCAGCAGCCACCGGGACAGGGGGTACGAGCAGTACTTC

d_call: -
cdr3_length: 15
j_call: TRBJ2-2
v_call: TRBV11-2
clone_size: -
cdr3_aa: CASSFVGANTGELFF
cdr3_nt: TGTGCCAGCAGCTTTGTGGGAGCGAACACCGGGGAGCTGTTTTTT

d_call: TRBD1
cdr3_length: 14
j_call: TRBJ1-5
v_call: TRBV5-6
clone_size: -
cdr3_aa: CASSSGQGRQPQHF
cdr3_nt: TGTGCCAGCAGCTCCGGACAGGGGAGGCAGCCCCAGCATTTT

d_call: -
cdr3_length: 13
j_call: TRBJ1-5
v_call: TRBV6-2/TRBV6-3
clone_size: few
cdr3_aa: CASSYNRNQPQHF
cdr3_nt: TGTGCCAGCAGTTACAACAGGAATCAGCCCCAGCATTTT

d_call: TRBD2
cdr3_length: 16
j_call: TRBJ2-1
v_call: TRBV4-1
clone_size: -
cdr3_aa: CASSQGTSGSVNEQFF
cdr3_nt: TGCGCCAGCAGCCAGGGGACTAGCGGTAGTGTCAATGAGCAGTTCTTC

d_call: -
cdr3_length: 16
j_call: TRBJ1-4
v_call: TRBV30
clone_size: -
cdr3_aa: CAWWPRYGQGHEKLFF
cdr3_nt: TGTGCCTGGTGGCCCCGTTACGGCCAGGGGCATGAAAAACTGTTTTTT

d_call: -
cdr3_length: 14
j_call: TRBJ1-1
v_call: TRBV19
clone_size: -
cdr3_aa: CASTRVFMNTEAFF
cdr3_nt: TGTGCCAGTACCCGGGTTTTTATGAACACTGAAGCTTTCTTT

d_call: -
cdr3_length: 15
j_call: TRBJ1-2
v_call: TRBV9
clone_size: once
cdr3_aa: CASSTRGGDSYGYTF
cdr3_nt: TGTGCCAGCAGCACCCGGGGCGGGGATAGCTATGGCTACACCTTC

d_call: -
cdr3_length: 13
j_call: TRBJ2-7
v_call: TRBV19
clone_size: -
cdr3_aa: CASSIHSGSEQYF
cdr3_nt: TGTGCCAGTAGTATCCACTCAGGGTCCGAGCAGTACTTC

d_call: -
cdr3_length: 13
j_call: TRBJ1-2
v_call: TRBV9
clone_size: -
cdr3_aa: CASSVRPGEGYTF
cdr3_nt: TGTGCCAGCAGCGTAAGGCCAGGGGAAGGCTACACCTTC

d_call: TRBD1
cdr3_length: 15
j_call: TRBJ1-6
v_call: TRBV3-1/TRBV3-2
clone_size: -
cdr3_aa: CASSSQAGGGSPLHF
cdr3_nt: TGTGCCAGCAGCTCGCAAGCAGGGGGCGGATCACCCCTCCACTTT

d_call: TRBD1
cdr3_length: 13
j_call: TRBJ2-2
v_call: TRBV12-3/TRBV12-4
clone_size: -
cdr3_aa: CASRRQGTGELFF
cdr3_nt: TGTGCCAGCAGAAGACAGGGGACCGGGGAGCTGTTTTTT

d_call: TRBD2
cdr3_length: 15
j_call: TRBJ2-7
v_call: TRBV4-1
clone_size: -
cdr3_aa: CASSPGLAGDYEQYF
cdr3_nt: TGCGCCAGCAGCCCGGGACTAGCGGGAGACTACGAGCAGTACTTC

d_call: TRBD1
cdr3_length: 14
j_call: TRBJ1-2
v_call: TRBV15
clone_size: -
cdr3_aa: CATSVKGQAIGYTF
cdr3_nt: TGTGCCACCAGCGTTAAGGGACAGGCTATCGGCTACACCTTC

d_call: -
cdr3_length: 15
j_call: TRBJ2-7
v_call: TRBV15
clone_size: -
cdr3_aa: CATSRGGTGLNEQYF
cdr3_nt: TGTGCCACCAGCAGGGGGGGGACAGGATTGAACGAGCAGTACTTC

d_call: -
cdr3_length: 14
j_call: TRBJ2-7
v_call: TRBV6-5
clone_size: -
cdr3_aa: CASRGRGDIYEQYF
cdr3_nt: TGTGCCAGCAGGGGCAGAGGGGACATCTACGAGCAGTACTTC

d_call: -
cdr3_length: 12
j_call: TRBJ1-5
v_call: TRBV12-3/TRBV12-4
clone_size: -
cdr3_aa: CASSFPGRPQHF
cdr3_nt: TGTGCCAGCAGTTTCCCGGGAAGGCCCCAGCATTTT

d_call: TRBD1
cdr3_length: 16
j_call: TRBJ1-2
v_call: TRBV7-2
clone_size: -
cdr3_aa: CASSLWGTGSGGGYTF
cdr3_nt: TGTGCCAGCAGCTTATGGGGGACAGGGTCGGGTGGTGGCTACACCTTC

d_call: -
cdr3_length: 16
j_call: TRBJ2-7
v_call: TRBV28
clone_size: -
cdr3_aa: CASSLDGRGRRDEQYF
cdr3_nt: TGTGCCAGCAGTTTAGACGGCAGGGGCCGCCGGGACGAGCAGTACTTC

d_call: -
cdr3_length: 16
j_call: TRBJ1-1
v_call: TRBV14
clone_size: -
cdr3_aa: CASSSTQDRMNTEAFF
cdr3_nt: TGTGCCAGCAGTTCGACTCAGGACAGAATGAACACTGAAGCTTTCTTT

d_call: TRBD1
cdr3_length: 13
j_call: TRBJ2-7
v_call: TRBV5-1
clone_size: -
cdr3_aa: CASSPGQGGEQYF
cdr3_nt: TGCGCCAGCAGCCCCGGACAGGGGGGCGAGCAGTACTTC

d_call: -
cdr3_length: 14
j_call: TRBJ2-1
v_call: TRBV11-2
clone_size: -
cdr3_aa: CASSQGTSYNEQFF
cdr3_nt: TGTGCCAGCAGCCAAGGGACATCCTACAATGAGCAGTTCTTC

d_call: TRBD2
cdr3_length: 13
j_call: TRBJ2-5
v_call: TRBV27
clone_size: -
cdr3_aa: CASSTAGGETQYF
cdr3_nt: TGTGCCAGCAGTACCGCGGGGGGAGAGACCCAGTACTTC

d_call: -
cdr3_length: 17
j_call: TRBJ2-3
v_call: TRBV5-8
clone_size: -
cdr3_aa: CASSLGEGSPGTDTQYF
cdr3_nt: TGTGCCAGCAGCTTGGGAGAGGGCAGTCCCGGCACAGATACGCAGTATTTT

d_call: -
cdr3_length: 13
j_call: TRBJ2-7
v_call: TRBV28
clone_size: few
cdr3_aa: CASSFVSGNEQYF
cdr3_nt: TGTGCCAGCAGTTTCGTTTCGGGGAACGAGCAGTACTTC

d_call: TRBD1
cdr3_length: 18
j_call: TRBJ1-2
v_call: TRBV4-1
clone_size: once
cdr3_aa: CASSQELTGRLARYGYTF
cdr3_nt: TGCGCCAGCAGCCAAGAATTGACAGGGCGGCTGGCCCGTTATGGCTACACCTTC

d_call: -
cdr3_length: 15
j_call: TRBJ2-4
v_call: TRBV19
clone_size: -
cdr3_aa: CAGGQGAGGAEIQYF
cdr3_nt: TGTGCCGGGGGACAGGGAGCGGGAGGGGCCGAAATTCAGTACTTC

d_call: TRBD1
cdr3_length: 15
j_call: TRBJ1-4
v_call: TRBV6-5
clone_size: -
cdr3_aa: CASSQYRGVSEKLFF
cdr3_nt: TGTGCCAGCAGTCAGTACAGGGGCGTCTCAGAAAAACTGTTTTTT

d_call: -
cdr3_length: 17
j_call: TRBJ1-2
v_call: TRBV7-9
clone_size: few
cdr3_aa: CASSSVPPDRTSYGYTF
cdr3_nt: TGTGCCAGCAGCTCAGTTCCCCCGGACAGAACGAGCTATGGCTACACCTTC

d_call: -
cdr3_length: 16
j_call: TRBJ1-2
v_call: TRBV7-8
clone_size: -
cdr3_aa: CASSLSSRGTREGYTF
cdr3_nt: TGTGCCAGCAGCCTTTCCTCCCGGGGGACCAGAGAGGGCTACACCTTC

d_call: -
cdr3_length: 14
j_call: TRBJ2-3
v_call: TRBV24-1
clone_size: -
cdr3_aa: CATSDFSPGDTQYF
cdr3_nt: TGTGCCACCAGTGATTTTAGCCCCGGGGATACGCAGTATTTT

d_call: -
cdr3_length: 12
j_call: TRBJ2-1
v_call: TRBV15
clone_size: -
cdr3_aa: CATSREERLQFF
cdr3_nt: TGTGCCACCAGCAGAGAAGAGAGGCTACAGTTCTTC